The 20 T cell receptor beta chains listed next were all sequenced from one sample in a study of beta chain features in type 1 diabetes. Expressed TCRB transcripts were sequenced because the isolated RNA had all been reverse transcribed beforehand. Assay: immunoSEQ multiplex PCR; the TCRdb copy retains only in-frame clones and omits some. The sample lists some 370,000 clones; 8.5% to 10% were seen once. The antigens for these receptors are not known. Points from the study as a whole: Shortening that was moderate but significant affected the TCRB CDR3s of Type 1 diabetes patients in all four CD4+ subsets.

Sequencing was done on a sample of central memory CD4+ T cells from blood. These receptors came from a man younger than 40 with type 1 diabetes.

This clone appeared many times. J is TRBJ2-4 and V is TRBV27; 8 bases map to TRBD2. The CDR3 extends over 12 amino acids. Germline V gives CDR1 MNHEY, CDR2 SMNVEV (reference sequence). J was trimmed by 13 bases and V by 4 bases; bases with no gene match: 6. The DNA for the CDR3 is TGTGCCAGCAGTTCCCCGGGGGGGTACCAGTACTTC. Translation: CASSSPGGYQYF.

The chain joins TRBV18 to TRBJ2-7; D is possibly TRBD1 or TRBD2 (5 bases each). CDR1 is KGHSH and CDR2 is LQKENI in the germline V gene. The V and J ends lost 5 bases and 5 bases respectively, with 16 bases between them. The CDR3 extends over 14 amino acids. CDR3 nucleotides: TGTGCCAGCTCAACCGGGACGGACTCGCACGAGCAGTACTTC. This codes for CASSTGTDSHEQYF.

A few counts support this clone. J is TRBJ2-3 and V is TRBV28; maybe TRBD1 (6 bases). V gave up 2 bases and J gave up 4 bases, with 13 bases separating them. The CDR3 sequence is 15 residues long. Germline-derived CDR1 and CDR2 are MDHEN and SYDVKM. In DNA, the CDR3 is TGTGCCAGCAGTTTAGGGACACAATGGTCAGATACGCAGTATTTT. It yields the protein CASSLGTQWSDTQYF.

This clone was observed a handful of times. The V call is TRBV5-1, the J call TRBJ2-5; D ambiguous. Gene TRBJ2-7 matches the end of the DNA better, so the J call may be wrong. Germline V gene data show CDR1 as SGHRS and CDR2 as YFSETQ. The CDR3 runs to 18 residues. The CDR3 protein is CASTLVRTRRLDVYEQYF. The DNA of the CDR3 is TGCGCCAGCACTCTAGTACGAACCCGTAGACTGGACGTCTACGAGCAGTACTTC.

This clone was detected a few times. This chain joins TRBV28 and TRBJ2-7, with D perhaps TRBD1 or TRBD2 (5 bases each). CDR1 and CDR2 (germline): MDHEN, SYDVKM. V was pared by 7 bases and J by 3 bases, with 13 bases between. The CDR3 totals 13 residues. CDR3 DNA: TGTGCCAGCAAAGAGGGGCAGGACTACGAGCAGTACTTC. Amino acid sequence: CASKEGQDYEQYF.

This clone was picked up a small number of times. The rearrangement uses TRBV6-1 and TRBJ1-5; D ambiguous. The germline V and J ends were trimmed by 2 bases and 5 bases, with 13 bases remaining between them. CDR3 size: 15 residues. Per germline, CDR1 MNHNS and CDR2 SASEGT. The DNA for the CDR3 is TGTGCCAGCAGTGAAATCTTACACAGCGATCAGCCCCAGCATTTT. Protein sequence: CASSEILHSDQPQHF.

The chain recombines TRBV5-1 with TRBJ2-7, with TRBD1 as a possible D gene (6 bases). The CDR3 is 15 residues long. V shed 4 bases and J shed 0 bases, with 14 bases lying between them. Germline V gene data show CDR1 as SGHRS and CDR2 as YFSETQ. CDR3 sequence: CASSRGTVSSYEQYF. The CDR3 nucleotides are TGCGCCAGCAGCAGGGGGACCGTTAGCTCCTACGAGCAGTACTTC.

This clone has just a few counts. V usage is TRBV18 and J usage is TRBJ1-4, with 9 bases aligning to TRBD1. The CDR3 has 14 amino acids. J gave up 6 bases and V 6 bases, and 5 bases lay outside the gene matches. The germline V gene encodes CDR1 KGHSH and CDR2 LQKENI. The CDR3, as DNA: TGTGCCAGCTCGCCGGGACAGGGCCATGAAAAACTGTTTTTT. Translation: CASSPGQGHEKLFF.

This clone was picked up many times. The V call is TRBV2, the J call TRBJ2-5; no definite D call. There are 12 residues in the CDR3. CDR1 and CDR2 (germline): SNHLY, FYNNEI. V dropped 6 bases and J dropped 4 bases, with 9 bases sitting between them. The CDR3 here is CASSLRIETQYF. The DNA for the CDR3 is TGTGCCAGCAGCTTGCGTATAGAGACCCAGTACTTC.

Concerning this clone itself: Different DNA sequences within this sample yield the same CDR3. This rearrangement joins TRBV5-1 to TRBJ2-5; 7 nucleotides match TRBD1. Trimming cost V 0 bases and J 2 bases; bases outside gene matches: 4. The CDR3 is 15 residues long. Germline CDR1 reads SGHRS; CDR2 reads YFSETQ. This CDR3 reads CASSLVAGGQETQYF. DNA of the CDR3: TGCGCCAGCAGCTTGGTAGCAGGGGGACAAGAGACCCAGTACTTC.

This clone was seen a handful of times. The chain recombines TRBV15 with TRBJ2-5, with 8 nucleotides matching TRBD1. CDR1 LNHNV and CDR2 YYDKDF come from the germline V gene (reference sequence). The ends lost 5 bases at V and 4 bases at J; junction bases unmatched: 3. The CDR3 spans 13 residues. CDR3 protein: CATSQGAGETQYF. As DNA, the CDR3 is TGTGCCACCAGCCAGGGGGCAGGAGAGACCCAGTACTTC.

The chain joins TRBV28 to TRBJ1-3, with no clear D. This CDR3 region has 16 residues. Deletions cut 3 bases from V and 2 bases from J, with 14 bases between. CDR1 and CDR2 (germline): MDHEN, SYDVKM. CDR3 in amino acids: CASSLIFGDTGNTIYF. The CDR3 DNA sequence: TGTGCCAGCAGTTTGATTTTTGGGGATACTGGAAACACCATATATTTT.

The CDR3 DNA sequence: TGTGCCAGCAGTTTATACACAGGGGGCCGGCAGCCCCAGCATTTT. As protein: CASSLYTGGRQPQHF. The V call is TRBV28, the J call TRBJ1-5; 9 nucleotides line up with TRBD1. V shed 1 base, J shed 7 bases, and the junction held 5 bases outside the gene matches. Germline-derived CDR1 and CDR2 are MDHEN and SYDVKM. This CDR3 comprises 15 residues.

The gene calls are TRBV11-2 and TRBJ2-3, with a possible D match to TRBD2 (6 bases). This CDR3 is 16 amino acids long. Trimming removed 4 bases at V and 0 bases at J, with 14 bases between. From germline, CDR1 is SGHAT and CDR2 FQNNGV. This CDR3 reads CASSYRSGTSTDTQYF. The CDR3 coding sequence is TGTGCCAGCAGCTACCGATCTGGGACTAGCACAGATACGCAGTATTTT.

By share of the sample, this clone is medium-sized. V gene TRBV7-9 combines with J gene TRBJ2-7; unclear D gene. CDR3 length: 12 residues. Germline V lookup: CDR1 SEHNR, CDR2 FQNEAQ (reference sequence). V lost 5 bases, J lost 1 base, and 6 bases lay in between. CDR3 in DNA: TGTGCCAGCAGCACCCTATCCTACGAGCAGTACTTC. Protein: CASSTLSYEQYF. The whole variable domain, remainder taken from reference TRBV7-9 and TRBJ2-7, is DTGVSQNPRHKITKRGQNVTFRCDPISEHNRLYWYRQTLGQGPEFLTYFQNEAQLEKSRLLSDRFSAERPKGSFSTLEIQRTEQGDSAMYLCASSTLSYEQYFGPGTRLTVT.

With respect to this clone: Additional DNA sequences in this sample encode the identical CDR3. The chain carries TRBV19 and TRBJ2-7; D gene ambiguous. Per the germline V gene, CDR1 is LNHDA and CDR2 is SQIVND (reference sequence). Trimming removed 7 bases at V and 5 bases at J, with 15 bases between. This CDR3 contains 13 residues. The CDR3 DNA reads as TGTGCCAGTAAAGGGATCTTTTTCAACGAGCAGTACTTC. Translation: CASKGIFFNEQYF. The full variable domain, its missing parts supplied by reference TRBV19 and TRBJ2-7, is DGGITQSPKYLFRKEGQNVTLSCEQNLNHDAMYWYRQDPGQGLRLIYYSQIVNDFQKGDIAEGYSVSREKKESFPLTVTSAQKNPTAFYLCASKGIFFNEQYFGPGTRLTVT.

The CDR3 reads CAITRDSQETQYF. CDR3 nucleotides: TGTGCCATCACCCGGGACAGCCAAGAGACCCAGTACTTC. V usage is TRBV10-3 and J usage is TRBJ2-5, with 7 bases aligning to TRBD1. The CDR3 is 13 residues long. V shed 7 bases and J 1 base; nucleotides not matched to a gene: 3. CDR1 ENHRY and CDR2 SYGVKD come from the germline V gene.

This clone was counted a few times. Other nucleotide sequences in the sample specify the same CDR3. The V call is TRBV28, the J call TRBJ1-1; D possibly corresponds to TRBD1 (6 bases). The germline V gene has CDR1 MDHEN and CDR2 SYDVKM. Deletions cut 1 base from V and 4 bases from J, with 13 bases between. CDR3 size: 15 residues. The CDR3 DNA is TGTGCCAGCAGTTTATCGGGGGGGCTAGTCACTGAAGCTTTCTTT. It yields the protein CASSLSGGLVTEAFF.

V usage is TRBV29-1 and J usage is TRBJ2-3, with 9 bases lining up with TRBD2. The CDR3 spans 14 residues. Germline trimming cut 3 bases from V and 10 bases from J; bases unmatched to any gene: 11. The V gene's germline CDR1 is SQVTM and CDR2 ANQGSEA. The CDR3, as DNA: TGCAGCGTTGATAGTAGTACAGCGGGAGGCGCGCAGTATTTT. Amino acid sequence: CSVDSSTAGGAQYF.

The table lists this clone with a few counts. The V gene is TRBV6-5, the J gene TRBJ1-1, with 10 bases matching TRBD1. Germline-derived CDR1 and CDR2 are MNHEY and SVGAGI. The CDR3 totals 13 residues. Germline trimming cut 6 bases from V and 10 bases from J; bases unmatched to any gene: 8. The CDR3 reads CASSQRDRGRAFF. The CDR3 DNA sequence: TGTGCCAGCAGCCAACGGGACAGGGGAAGAGCTTTCTTT.